This is a list of T cell receptor beta chains from one sample in a study of shared clonotypes between healthy human individuals. Measured with immunoSEQ multiplex PCR; TCRdb has only the in-frame clones, and not every one. The sample has over 1.5 million clones; 95% to 99% are singletons. Sequencing was done on a sample of naive CD4+ T cells sorted from blood. These receptors were collected from a man aged 30-40 years in good health. The CDR3 runs from the conserved cysteine through the conserved F or W. The D gene is left open where the match is weak.

TRBD1 | TRBJ2-1 | 15 | TRBV6-5 | CASSYSGQGFNEQFF | TGTGCCAGCAGTTACTCGGGACAGGGTTTCAATGAGCAGTTCTTC
. | TRBJ2-5 | 16 | TRBV6-5 | CASSYPRGTHQETQYF | TGTGCCAGCAGTTACCCGCGCGGGACACACCAAGAGACCCAGTACTTC
. | TRBJ2-3 | 13 | TRBV28 | CASSSQGLDTQYF | TGTGCCAGCAGTTCACAGGGATTAGATACGCAGTATTTT
. | TRBJ1-2 | 14 | TRBV19 | CASSQSWDDYGYTF | TGTGCCAGTAGTCAGTCGTGGGACGACTATGGCTACACCTTC
. | TRBJ1-4 | 17 | TRBV7-2 | CASSSDIAQGTNEKLFF | TGTGCCAGCAGCTCTGATATCGCACAGGGCACTAATGAAAAACTGTTTTTT
. | TRBJ2-7 | 11 | TRBV11-2 | CASSLDRHSTF | TGTGCCAGCAGCCTGGACAGACATTCCACCTTC
. | TRBJ2-7 | 14 | TRBV28 | CASSFPGGAYEQYF | TGTGCCAGCAGTTTTCCGGGCGGGGCCTACGAGCAGTACTTC
. | TRBJ2-7 | 12 | TRBV2 | CASSYLVREEYF | TGTGCCAGCAGTTATTTGGTTAGGGAGGAGTACTTC
. | TRBJ1-3 | 15 | TRBV18 | CASSPFTNSGNTIYF | TGTGCCAGCTCACCGTTTACCAACTCTGGAAACACCATATATTTT
TRBD1 | TRBJ1-2 | 14 | TRBV9 | CASSVGTGLDGYTF | TGTGCCAGCAGCGTGGGGACAGGGTTGGATGGCTACACCTTC
. | TRBJ2-7 | 13 | TRBV15 | CATSSRDSYEQYF | TGTGCCACCAGCAGTCGGGATTCCTACGAGCAGTACTTC